Given below is one TCR beta chain in context. Its antigen is still unknown. This entry belongs to a study of CD4+ T cells in melanoma. General observations from the study: Reportedly, melanoma neoantigen-specific CD4+ T cells showed varied differentiation states. CD8+ T cell, macrophage and B cell function reportedly correlated with neoantigen-specific CD4+ T cells.

CDR1 is SGHNT, CDR2 YYREEE, per germline (reference sequence). V was clipped by 3 bases and J by 5 bases; unmatched bases: 5. The CDR3 has 14 residues. Here immunoSEQ multiplex PCR was the method, and the copy in TCRdb shows in-frame clones only, minus some. The sample includes roughly 150,000 clones, over 90% seen only once; the top ten take 1.5% to 1.7%. The sequence derives from a human donor with melanoma. The chain has TRBV5-4 and TRBJ2-5; 9 positions agree with TRBD1. The CDR3 nucleotides read TGTGCCAGCAGCTCAGGGGGGACAGGGGAGACCCAGTACTTC. Its protein product is CASSSGGTGETQYF.